The T cell receptor beta chain under discussion was sequenced for a study of identical twins. Study-level findings and limits: Zero-insertion analyses were open to partial confounding by invariant MAIT and iNKT cells. In monozygotic twins, models underestimated the sharing of out-of-frame TCR alpha. Cord blood's abundant beta clonotypes had fewer insertions, unlike memory repertoires.

This clonotype came up a few times. Antigen: not known. Unique molecular identifiers were present on cDNA, and template switching added a universal primer site. TCRdb re-called the 5' RACE reads through MiXCR, storing one row per CDR3 protein. The repertoire has 500,000 to 550,000 distinct CDR3 sequences, about 22% of them found once; the top ten carry 0.48%. Trimming removed 7 bases at V and 3 bases at J, with 12 bases between. CDR3 size: 14 residues. The same data also contributed to another study, on yellow fever vaccine responses in identical twins.

The source of this sequence is a woman younger than 30 in good health. What was sequenced was CD4+ T cells sorted from blood. The rearrangement links TRBV12-3 or TRBV12-4 to TRBJ2-2, with a weak D call TRBD1 (6 bases). The CDR3 sequence: CASTAGTHTGELFF. DNA for the CDR3: TGTGCCAGCACCGCCGGGACACACACCGGGGAGCTGTTTTTT.